Below, 10 T cell receptor beta chains from the same sample are listed, as sequenced in a study of T-cell reconstitution after alpha-beta-depleted transplantation in children. This sample's TCRbeta library carried unique molecular identifier barcodes. From the PCR reads, TCRdb called clonotypes with MiXCR, one entry per CDR3 protein. The table has some 200,000 distinct CDR3 sequences, 8% to 9.5% seen once. Here the sequenced sample was PBMCs from the stem cell graft donor, taken from the stem cell graft. Receptors originate from a human donor who donated a stem cell graft to a child with acute lymphoblastic leukemia.

This clonotype was seen many times. The chain is built from TRBV5-5 and TRBJ1-2; D uncertain. The CDR3 consists of 13 residues. Germline V lookup: CDR1 SGHKS, CDR2 YYEKEE (reference sequence). Trimming removed 5 bases from V and 5 bases from J, with 13 bases in between. The CDR3 DNA reads TGTGCCAGCAGTCACCGTAGGGATTATGGCTACACCTTC. Its translation: CASSHRRDYGYTF.

V gene TRBV15 combines with J gene TRBJ2-5, with 8 bases fitting TRBD1. CDR3 length: 16 amino acids. V gave up 0 bases and J gave up 5 bases; unmatched junction bases: 8. Germline loops: CDR1 LNHNV, CDR2 YYDKDF (reference sequence). The CDR3 loop is CATSREDGTGWETQYF. DNA for the CDR3: TGTGCCACCAGCAGAGAGGACGGGACAGGTTGGGAGACCCAGTACTTC.

Many counts were recorded for this clonotype. This chain joins TRBV10-2 and TRBJ2-7, with a weak D call TRBD1 (6 bases). Deletions cut 5 bases from V and 3 bases from J, with 17 bases between. Germline values: CDR1 WSHSY, CDR2 SAAADI. The length of the CDR3 is 15 residues. CDR3 DNA: TGCGCCAGCAGTTCTGGACAGCGAACTATCTACGAGCAGTACTTC. Translating gives CASSSGQRTIYEQYF.

This clonotype was counted a few times. The rearrangement links TRBV6-1 to TRBJ2-5; 7 nucleotides align to TRBD2. Trimming removed 5 bases from V and 7 bases from J; junction bases left unmatched: 7. The CDR3 covers 13 residues. Germline-derived CDR1 and CDR2 are MNHNS and SASEGT. The CDR3 DNA follows: TGTGCCAGCAGTCGGACTAGGAGCGGGACCCAGTACTTC. Protein sequence: CASSRTRSGTQYF.

The CDR3 is CASSTTGTSYGYTF. DNA for the CDR3: TGCGCCAGCAGCACAACCGGGACATCGTATGGCTACACCTTC. The chain links TRBV5-1 to TRBJ1-2, with TRBD1 as a possible D gene (6 bases). Germline-derived CDR1 and CDR2 are SGHRS and YFSETQ. The germline V and J ends were trimmed by 4 bases and 5 bases, with 15 bases remaining between them. The CDR3 consists of 14 residues. Drawing the rest from reference TRBV5-1 and TRBJ1-2, the complete variable domain is KAGVTQTPRYLIKTRGQQVTLSCSPISGHRSVSWYQQTPGQGLQFLFEYFSETQRNKGNFPGRFSGRQFSNSRSEMNVSTLELGDSALYLCASSTTGTSYGYTFGSGTRLTVV.

The sample holds many counts of this clonotype. The J gene is TRBJ1-1, the V gene TRBV10-3, with D possibly matching TRBD1 (6 bases). Germline lookup yields CDR1 ENHRY and CDR2 SYGVKD. The CDR3 spans 13 residues. V lost 6 bases, J lost 4 bases, and 12 bases lay in between. CDR3 loop: CAISLDRFTEAFF. The CDR3 DNA follows: TGTGCCATCAGCTTGGACAGATTCACTGAAGCTTTCTTT.

This chain links TRBV29-1 with TRBJ2-3; D might be TRBD1 (5 bases). In germline, CDR1 is SQVTM, CDR2 ANQGSEA. CDR3 length equals 12 residues. The V gene lost 7 bases and the J gene lost 2 bases, with 10 bases spanning the gap. The CDR3 DNA reads TGCAGCGCCTCGGACAACACAGATACGCAGTATTTT. It is translated as CSASDNTDTQYF.

This clonotype was counted many times. The chain joins TRBV10-3 to TRBJ2-2, with a tentative D call TRBD2 (5 bases). Trimming cost V 6 bases and J 2 bases, with 10 bases left between them. The CDR3 has 14 residues. Germline loops: CDR1 ENHRY, CDR2 SYGVKD. CDR3 residues: CAISREPNTGELFF. In nucleotides, the CDR3 is TGTGCCATCAGCCGGGAACCTAACACCGGGGAGCTGTTTTTT.

This clonotype was picked up many times. The CDR3 reads CASRQTGQGNQPQHF. In DNA form, the CDR3 reads TGTGCCAGCAGGCAAACGGGACAGGGGAATCAGCCCCAGCATTTT. This chain joins TRBV12-3 or TRBV12-4 and TRBJ1-5, with 10 bases matching TRBD1. This CDR3 region has 15 residues. V shed 6 bases, J shed 4 bases, and the junction held 6 bases outside the gene matches.

The sample holds many counts of this clonotype. The rearrangement links TRBV7-2 to TRBJ2-7; D is uncertain. This CDR3 has 14 residues. Germline V gene sequence: CDR1 SGHTA, CDR2 FQGNSA. V lost 1 base and J 2 bases, leaving 9 bases between the germline ends. The CDR3 spells CASSLVPETYEQYF. Written as DNA, the CDR3 is TGTGCCAGCAGCTTAGTACCAGAGACCTACGAGCAGTACTTC.